This T cell receptor beta chain derives from a study of neurological immune-mediated disorders. General study points: The expanded clones of different subjects shared no CDR3 amino acid sequences (suggesting private repertoires in all groups).

Sorted libraries drew on 1 million CD4+ or CD8+ T cells. This clonotype was counted ten times or more. Its antigen is not known. The cDNA was generated through 5'RACE incorporating 10-nucleotide random UMIs. TCRdb reprocessed the 5' RACE reads via MiXCR and lists one record per CDR3 protein. The sample has 15,000 to 20,000 distinct CDR3 sequences; 6% to 8% are singletons. CDR3 size: 11 residues. Germline V gene sequence: CDR1 WSHSY, CDR2 SAAADI. Trimming pared 8 bases from V and 9 bases from J, leaving 11 bases between. The sample was CD8+ T cells from blood. The TCR originated in a woman younger than 45 with HTLV-1-associated myelopathy (HAM/TSP). The genes are TRBV10-2 and TRBJ2-1, with unresolved D. CDR3 bases: TGCGCCAGCGGGCCCGGCCGTGAGCAGTTCTTC. Its protein is CASGPGREQFF.